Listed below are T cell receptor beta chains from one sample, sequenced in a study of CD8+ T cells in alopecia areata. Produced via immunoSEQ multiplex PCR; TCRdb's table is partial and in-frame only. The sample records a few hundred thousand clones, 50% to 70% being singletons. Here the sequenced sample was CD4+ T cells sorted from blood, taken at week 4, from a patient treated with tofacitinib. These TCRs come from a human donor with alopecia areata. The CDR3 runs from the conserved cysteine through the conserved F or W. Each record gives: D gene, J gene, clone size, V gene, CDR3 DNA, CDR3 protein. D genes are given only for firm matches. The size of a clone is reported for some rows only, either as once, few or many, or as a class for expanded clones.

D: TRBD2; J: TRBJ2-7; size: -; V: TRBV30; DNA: TGTGCCTGGCTCCTTAGCGGGACCCTCTACTTC; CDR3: CAWLLSGTLYF
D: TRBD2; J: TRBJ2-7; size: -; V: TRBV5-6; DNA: TGTGCCAGCAGCTTTAGCGGGGGGGCCTACGAGCAGTACTTC; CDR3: CASSFSGGAYEQYF
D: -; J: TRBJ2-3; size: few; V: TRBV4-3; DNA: TGCGCCAGCAGCCAAGAACGAGGGGACTTCTTTGATACGCAGTATTTT; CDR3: CASSQERGDFFDTQYF
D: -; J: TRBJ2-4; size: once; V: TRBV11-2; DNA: TGTGCCAGCAGCTTAGCCCCGGGCCGGGACATTCAGTACTTC; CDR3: CASSLAPGRDIQYF
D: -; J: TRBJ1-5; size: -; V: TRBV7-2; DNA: TGTGCCAGCAGCCTTCATAGCAATCAGCCCCAGCATTTT; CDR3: CASSLHSNQPQHF
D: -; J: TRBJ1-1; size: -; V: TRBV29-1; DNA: TGCAGCGTTGTCTCGGTCTTGAACACTGAAGCTTTCTTT; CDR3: CSVVSVLNTEAFF
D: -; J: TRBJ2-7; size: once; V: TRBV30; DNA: TGTGCCTGGAGTGTACGGGGTTACGAGCAGTACTTC; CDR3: CAWSVRGYEQYF
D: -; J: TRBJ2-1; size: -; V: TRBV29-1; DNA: TGCAGCGTGCTAGCGCGCTCCTACAATGAGCAGTTCTTC; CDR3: CSVLARSYNEQFF
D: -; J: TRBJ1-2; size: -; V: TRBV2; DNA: TGTGCCAGCACAGAGGGTGAGAGGGGCTACACCTTC; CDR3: CASTEGERGYTF
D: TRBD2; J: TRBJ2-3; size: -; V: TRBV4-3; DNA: TGCGCCAGCAGCCAAGATTCCCCAAGCGGGGGTGGGACAGATACGCAGTATTTT; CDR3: CASSQDSPSGGGTDTQYF
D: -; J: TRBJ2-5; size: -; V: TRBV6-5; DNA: TGTGCCAGCAGTCCCCAACTCGCGTACCAAGAGACCCAGTACTTC; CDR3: CASSPQLAYQETQYF
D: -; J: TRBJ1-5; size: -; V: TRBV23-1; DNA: TGCGCCAGCAGTCAATCTGAGGAAGGCCGGGACACGCCGAATCAGCCCCAGCATTTT; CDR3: CASSQSEEGRDTPNQPQHF
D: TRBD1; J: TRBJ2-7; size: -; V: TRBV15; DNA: TGTGCCACCAGCAGGAGGACAGGGGCCGAGCAGTACTTC; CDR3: CATSRRTGAEQYF
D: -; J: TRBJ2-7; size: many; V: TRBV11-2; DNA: TGTGCCAGCAGCTTAAGGGGCAGAGACCCTATCTACGAGCAGTACTTC; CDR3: CASSLRGRDPIYEQYF
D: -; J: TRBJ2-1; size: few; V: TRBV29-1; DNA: TGCAGCGTTGAAACCTCGGGACGGGTCTACAATGAGCAGTTCTTC; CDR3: CSVETSGRVYNEQFF
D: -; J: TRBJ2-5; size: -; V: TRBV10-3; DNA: TGTGCCATCAGTGTCGGCAGGGAAGAGACCCAGTACTTC; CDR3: CAISVGREETQYF
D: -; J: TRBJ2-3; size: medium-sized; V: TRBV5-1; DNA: TGCGCCAGCAGCTTCACAGATACGCAGTATTTT; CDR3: CASSFTDTQYF
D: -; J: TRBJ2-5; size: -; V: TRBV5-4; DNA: TGTGCCAGCAGCTTGGGACAGAATCAAGAGACCCAGTACTTC; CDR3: CASSLGQNQETQYF
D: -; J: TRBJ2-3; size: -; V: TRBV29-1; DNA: TGCAGCGTTGGAGGCAGGGCAACAGATACGCAGTATTTT; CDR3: CSVGGRATDTQYF
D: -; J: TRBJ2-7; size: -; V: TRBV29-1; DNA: TGCAGCGTCGTCGGTACACCCTACGAGCAGTACTTC; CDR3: CSVVGTPYEQYF
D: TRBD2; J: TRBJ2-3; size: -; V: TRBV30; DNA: TGTGCCTGGAGTGACCCATTTCGACTAGCGGGGACGATAGATACGCAGTATTTT; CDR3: CAWSDPFRLAGTIDTQYF
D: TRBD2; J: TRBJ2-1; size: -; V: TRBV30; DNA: TGTGCCTGGAGTGTACCTCCGGGACTAGCAATCCCCTACAATGAGCAGTTCTTC; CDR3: CAWSVPPGLAIPYNEQFF
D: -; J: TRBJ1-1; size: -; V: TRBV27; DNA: TGTGCCAGCAGTTACAGGACGAGGGGGACTGAAGCTTTCTTT; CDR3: CASSYRTRGTEAFF
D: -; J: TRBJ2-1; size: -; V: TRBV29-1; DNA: TGCAGCGTTGAGCGAACTGGGAGCTCCTACAATGAGCAGTTCTTC; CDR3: CSVERTGSSYNEQFF
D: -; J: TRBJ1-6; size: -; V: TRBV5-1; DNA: TGCGCCAGCAGCTTGGGACAGGCGGGTTCACCCCTCCACTTT; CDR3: CASSLGQAGSPLHF
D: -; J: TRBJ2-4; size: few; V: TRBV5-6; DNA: TGTGCCAGCAGCTTGTTGGGGGTAAACATTCAGTACTTC; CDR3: CASSLLGVNIQYF
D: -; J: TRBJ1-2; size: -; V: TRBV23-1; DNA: TGCGCCAGCAGTCAATTTTCGGCGGAAGGCTATGGCTACACCTTC; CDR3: CASSQFSAEGYGYTF
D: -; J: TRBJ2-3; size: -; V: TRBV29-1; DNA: TGCAGCGTTGAAGAAGGTCCGAACACAGATACACAGTATTTT; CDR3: CSVEEGPNTDTQYF
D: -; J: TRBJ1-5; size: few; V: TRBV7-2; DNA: TGTGCCAGCAGCTTTATCCACGGCAATCAGCCCCAGCATTTT; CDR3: CASSFIHGNQPQHF
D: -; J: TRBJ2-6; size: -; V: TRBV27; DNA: TGTGCCAGCAGCCCCGGTTCGTCTGGGGCCAACGTCCTGACTTTC; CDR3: CASSPGSSGANVLTF
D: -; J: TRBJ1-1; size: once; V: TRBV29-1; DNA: TGCAGCGTTGCAAACACTGAAGCTTTCTTT; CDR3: CSVANTEAFF
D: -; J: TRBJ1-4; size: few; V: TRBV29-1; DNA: TGCAGCGTGCGGGGGGCTAATGAAAAACTGTTTTTT; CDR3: CSVRGANEKLFF
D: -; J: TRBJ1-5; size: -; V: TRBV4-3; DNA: TGCGCCAGCAGCCAGATGCCACCGGGGCCAGGGAGCAATCAGCCCCAGCATTTT; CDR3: CASSQMPPGPGSNQPQHF
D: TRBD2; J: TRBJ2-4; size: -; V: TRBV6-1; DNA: TGTGCCAGCAGTGACGCTAGCGGGGGGGCCGTCATTCAGTACTTC; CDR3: CASSDASGGAVIQYF
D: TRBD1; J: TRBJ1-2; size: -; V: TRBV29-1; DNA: TGCAGCGTTGATGTGGGACAGGGGTATGGCTACACCTTC; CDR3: CSVDVGQGYGYTF